This is a list of T cell receptor beta chains from one sample in a study of spatial heterogeneity in lung cancer. TCRdb itself ran the 5' RACE reads through MiXCR, one entry per CDR3 protein. The sample has about 5,100 distinct CDR3 sequences; roughly 6.8% are singletons. The material was lung tumor tissue, obtained at surgery. These receptors were collected from a male donor with early-stage non-small cell lung cancer. The conserved cysteine and the conserved F or W are not part of the CDR3 here. Each record gives: V gene, J gene, CDR3 length, CDR3 protein.

v_gene: TRBV10-3; j_gene: TRBJ1-5; len: 12; CDR3aa: ATVADPQGQPQH
v_gene: TRBV7-8; j_gene: TRBJ1-5; len: 11; CDR3aa: ASSVNSNQPQH
v_gene: TRBV4-3; j_gene: TRBJ2-7; len: 12; CDR3aa: ASSQDWGRYEQY
v_gene: TRBV29-1; j_gene: TRBJ2-1; len: 10; CDR3aa: SVITGENEQF
v_gene: TRBV29-1; j_gene: TRBJ2-5; len: 11; CDR3aa: SVDRGLVETQY
v_gene: TRBV5-1; j_gene: TRBJ2-5; len: 12; CDR3aa: ASTSDGAVGTQY
v_gene: TRBV11-2; j_gene: TRBJ2-1; len: 11; CDR3aa: ASSLWANNEQF
v_gene: TRBV20-1; j_gene: TRBJ2-2; len: 12; CDR3aa: SAVPELGSGELF
v_gene: TRBV2; j_gene: TRBJ1-1; len: 11; CDR3aa: ATTQGLVTEAF
v_gene: TRBV5-5; j_gene: TRBJ2-1; len: 13; CDR3aa: ASSSRGSVDNEQF
v_gene: TRBV20-1; j_gene: TRBJ1-1; len: 15; CDR3aa: SARVTLGTGMNTEAF
v_gene: TRBV7-6; j_gene: TRBJ2-1; len: 13; CDR3aa: ASSLGSGVYNEQF
v_gene: TRBV20-1; j_gene: TRBJ1-5; len: 10; CDR3aa: SARNSNQPQH
v_gene: TRBV11-3; j_gene: TRBJ1-1; len: 12; CDR3aa: ASSPQGADTEAF
v_gene: TRBV20-1; j_gene: TRBJ2-3; len: 11; CDR3aa: SARTGPTDTQY
v_gene: TRBV12-3/TRBV12-4; j_gene: TRBJ1-4; len: 13; CDR3aa: ASSLAGDRRQKLF
v_gene: TRBV2; j_gene: TRBJ2-7; len: 15; CDR3aa: ASSEPGLLGSLIEQY
v_gene: TRBV29-1; j_gene: TRBJ2-1; len: 12; CDR3aa: SAAPGPQRNEQF
v_gene: TRBV7-2; j_gene: TRBJ2-5; len: 11; CDR3aa: ASSFGRAETQY
v_gene: TRBV10-3; j_gene: TRBJ1-1; len: 11; CDR3aa: AISGRSNTEAF
v_gene: TRBV6-1; j_gene: TRBJ2-1; len: 13; CDR3aa: ASSEIDRGYNEQF
v_gene: TRBV27; j_gene: TRBJ1-1; len: 11; CDR3aa: ASSLRGSTEAF
v_gene: TRBV19; j_gene: TRBJ1-5; len: 12; CDR3aa: ASSMGGWNQPQH
v_gene: TRBV5-1; j_gene: TRBJ1-4; len: 13; CDR3aa: ASSDDRGTNEKLF
v_gene: TRBV20-1; j_gene: TRBJ1-5; len: 13; CDR3aa: SAFTWTGFNQPQH
v_gene: TRBV11-2; j_gene: TRBJ2-5; len: 12; CDR3aa: ASSSAGGPGTQY
v_gene: TRBV19; j_gene: TRBJ2-1; len: 12; CDR3aa: ASSRGGPDNEQF
v_gene: TRBV29-1; j_gene: TRBJ1-2; len: 10; CDR3aa: SVEDSNYGYT
v_gene: TRBV7-6; j_gene: TRBJ2-7; len: 11; CDR3aa: ASSSGPNYEQY
v_gene: TRBV18; j_gene: TRBJ2-1; len: 14; CDR3aa: ASSPGVVVSYNEQF
v_gene: TRBV18; j_gene: TRBJ1-1; len: 11; CDR3aa: ASSGRMNTEAF
v_gene: TRBV6-6; j_gene: TRBJ2-7; len: 11; CDR3aa: ASSYPRQAEQY
v_gene: TRBV2; j_gene: TRBJ2-3; len: 12; CDR3aa: AASAPRSTDTQY
v_gene: TRBV7-9; j_gene: TRBJ2-3; len: 12; CDR3aa: ASSRDRFTDTQY
v_gene: TRBV7-9; j_gene: TRBJ2-3; len: 11; CDR3aa: ASSGINTDTQY
v_gene: TRBV20-1; j_gene: TRBJ1-1; len: 12; CDR3aa: SAREPRGNTEAF
v_gene: TRBV10-3; j_gene: TRBJ2-2; len: 12; CDR3aa: AISDGGDTGELF
v_gene: TRBV7-7; j_gene: TRBJ2-6; len: 15; CDR3aa: ASSPIQGAAGANVLT
v_gene: TRBV14; j_gene: TRBJ2-2; len: 11; CDR3aa: ASSQYYTGELF
v_gene: TRBV12-3/TRBV12-4; j_gene: TRBJ2-3; len: 17; CDR3aa: ASTLASGGLAGFRDTQY
v_gene: TRBV7-2; j_gene: TRBJ2-7; len: 13; CDR3aa: ASSLDGTSFYEQY
v_gene: TRBV5-1; j_gene: TRBJ2-1; len: 12; CDR3aa: ASSVSSGGNEQF
v_gene: TRBV28; j_gene: TRBJ2-5; len: 10; CDR3aa: ASSLEGPIMY
v_gene: TRBV7-9; j_gene: TRBJ1-6; len: 12; CDR3aa: ASSFGTGDSPLH
v_gene: TRBV12-3/TRBV12-4; j_gene: TRBJ1-2; len: 12; CDR3aa: ASRPGTSNYGYT
v_gene: TRBV7-8; j_gene: TRBJ1-1; len: 11; CDR3aa: ASKTDMNTEAF
v_gene: TRBV20-1; j_gene: TRBJ2-3; len: 14; CDR3aa: SAEAGTSGPGDTQY
v_gene: TRBV7-2; j_gene: TRBJ2-2; len: 13; CDR3aa: ASVAGGANTGELF
v_gene: TRBV5-1; j_gene: TRBJ1-1; len: 13; CDR3aa: ASSLIQAGNTEAF